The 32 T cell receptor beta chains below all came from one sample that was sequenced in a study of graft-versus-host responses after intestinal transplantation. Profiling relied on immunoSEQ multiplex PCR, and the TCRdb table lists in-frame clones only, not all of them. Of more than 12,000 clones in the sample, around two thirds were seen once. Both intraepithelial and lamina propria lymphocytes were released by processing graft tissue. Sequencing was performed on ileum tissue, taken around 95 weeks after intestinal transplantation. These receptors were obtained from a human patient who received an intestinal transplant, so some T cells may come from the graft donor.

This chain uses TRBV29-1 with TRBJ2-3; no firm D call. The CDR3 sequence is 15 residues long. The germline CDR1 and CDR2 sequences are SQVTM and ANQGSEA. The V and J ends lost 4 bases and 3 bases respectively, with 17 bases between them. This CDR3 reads CSVATTRVQTDTQYF. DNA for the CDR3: TGCAGCGTTGCCACAACCCGGGTTCAGACAGATACGCAGTATTTT.

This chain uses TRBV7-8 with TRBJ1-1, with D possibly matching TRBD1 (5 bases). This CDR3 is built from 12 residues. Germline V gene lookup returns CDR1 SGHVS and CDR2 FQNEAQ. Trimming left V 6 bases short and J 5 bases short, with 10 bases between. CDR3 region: CASSQGRTEAFF. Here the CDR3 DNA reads TGTGCCAGCAGTCAGGGCAGGACTGAAGCTTTCTTT.

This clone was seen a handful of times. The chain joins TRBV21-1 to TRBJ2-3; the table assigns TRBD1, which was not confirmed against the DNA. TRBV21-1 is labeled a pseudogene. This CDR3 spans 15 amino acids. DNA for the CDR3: TGTGCCAGCAGCAAAACCAGACAGGTCTCAGATACGCAGTATTTT. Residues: CASSKTRQVSDTQYF.

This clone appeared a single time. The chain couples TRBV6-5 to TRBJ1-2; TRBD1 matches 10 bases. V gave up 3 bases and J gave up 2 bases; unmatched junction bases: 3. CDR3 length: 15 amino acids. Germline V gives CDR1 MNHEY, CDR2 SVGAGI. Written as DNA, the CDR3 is TGTGCCAGCAGTTATCGGACAGGGGGAAACTATGGCTACACCTTC. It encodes CASSYRTGGNYGYTF.

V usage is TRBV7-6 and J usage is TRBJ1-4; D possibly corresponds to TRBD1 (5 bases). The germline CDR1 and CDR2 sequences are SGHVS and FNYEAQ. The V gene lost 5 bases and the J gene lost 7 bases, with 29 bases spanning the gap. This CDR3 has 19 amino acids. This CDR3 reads CASSRRPTQGLNWGEKLFF. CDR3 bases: TGTGCCAGCAGCCGGCGACCGACCCAGGGTCTAAATTGGGGTGAAAAACTGTTTTTT.

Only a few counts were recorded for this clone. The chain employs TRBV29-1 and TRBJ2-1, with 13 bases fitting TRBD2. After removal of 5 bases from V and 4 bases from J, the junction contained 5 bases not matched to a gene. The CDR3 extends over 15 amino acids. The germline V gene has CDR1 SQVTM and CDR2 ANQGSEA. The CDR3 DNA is TGCAGCGTTCTACCGACTAGCGGGGGGTACAATGAGCAGTTCTTC. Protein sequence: CSVLPTSGGYNEQFF.

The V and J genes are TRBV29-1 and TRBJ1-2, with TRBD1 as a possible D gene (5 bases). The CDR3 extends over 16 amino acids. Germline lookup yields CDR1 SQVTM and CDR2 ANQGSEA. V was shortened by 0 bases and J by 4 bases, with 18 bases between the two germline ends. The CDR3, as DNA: TGCAGCGTTGAAGATAGTTGGCAGGGATCCCCCTATGGCTACACCTTC. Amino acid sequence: CSVEDSWQGSPYGYTF.

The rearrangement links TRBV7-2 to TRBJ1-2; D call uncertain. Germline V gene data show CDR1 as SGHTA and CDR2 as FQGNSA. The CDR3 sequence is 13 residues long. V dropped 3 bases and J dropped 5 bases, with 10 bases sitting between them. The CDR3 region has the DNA TGTGCCAGCAGCTTGGCCCCCTTGTATGGCTACACCTTC. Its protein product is CASSLAPLYGYTF.

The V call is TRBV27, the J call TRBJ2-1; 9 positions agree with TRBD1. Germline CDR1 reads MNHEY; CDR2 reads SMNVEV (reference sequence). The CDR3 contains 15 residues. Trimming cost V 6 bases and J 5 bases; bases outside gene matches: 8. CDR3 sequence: CASRIRTGEDNEQFF. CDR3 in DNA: TGTGCCAGCAGGATAAGGACAGGGGAGGACAATGAGCAGTTCTTC.

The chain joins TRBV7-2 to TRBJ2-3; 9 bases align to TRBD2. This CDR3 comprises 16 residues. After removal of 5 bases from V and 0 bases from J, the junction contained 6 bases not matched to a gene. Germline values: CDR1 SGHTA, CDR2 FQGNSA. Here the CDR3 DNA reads TGTGCCAGCAGCCCACAGGGACTAGCAAGCACAGATACGCAGTATTTT. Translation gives CASSPQGLASTDTQYF.

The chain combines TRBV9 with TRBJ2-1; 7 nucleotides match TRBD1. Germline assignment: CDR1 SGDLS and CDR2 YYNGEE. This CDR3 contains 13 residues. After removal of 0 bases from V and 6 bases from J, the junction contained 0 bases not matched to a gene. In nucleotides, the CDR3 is TGTGCCAGCAGCGTAGGACAGGGCAATGAGCAGTTCTTC. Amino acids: CASSVGQGNEQFF. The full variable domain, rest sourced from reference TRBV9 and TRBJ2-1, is DSGVTQTPKHLITATGQRVTLRCSPRSGDLSVYWYQQSLDQGLQFLIQYYNGEERAKGNILERFSAQQFPDLHSELNLSSLELGDSALYFCASSVGQGNEQFFGPGTRLTVL.

CDR3 amino acids: CASSPWDSGGASTDTQYF. The CDR3 nucleotides are TGTGCCAGCAGCCCCTGGGATAGCGGGGGAGCTAGCACAGATACGCAGTATTTT. The chain has TRBV5-6 and TRBJ2-3; TRBD2 agrees at 9 bases. Germline V lookup: CDR1 SGHDT, CDR2 YYEEEE. V trimming: 4 bases; J trimming: 0 bases; junction bases outside the gene matches: 12. The CDR3 runs to 18 residues.

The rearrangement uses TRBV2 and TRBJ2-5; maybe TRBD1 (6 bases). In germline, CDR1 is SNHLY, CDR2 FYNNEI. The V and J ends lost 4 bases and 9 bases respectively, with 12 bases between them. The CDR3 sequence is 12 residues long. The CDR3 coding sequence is TGTGCCAGCAGTGTGGCCGCAGGGGCCCAGTACTTC. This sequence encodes CASSVAAGAQYF.

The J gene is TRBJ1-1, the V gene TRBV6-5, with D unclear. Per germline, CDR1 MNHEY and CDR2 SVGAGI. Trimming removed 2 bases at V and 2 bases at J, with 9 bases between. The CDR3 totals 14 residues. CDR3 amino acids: CASSYDRTNTEAFF. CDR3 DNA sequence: TGTGCCAGCAGTTACGATAGAACTAACACTGAAGCTTTCTTT.

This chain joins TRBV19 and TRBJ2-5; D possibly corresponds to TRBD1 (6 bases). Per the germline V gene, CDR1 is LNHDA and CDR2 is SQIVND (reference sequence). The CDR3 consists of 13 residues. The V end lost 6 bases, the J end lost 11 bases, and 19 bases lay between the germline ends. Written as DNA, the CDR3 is TGTGCCAGTAGGAAAACAGGGAAGTGGGAGCAGTACTTC. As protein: CASRKTGKWEQYF.

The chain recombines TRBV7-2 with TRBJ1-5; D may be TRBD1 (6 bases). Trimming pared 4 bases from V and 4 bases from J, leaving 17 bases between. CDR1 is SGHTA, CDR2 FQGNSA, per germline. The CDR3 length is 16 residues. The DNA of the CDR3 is TGTGCCAGCAGCTCAACAGGGTTCTTAGGAAATCAGCCCCAGCATTTT. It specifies CASSSTGFLGNQPQHF.

This CDR3 is CASSPGLWGGSTDTQYF. The CDR3, as DNA: TGTGCCAGCAGCCCCGGGTTATGGGGGGGGAGCACAGATACGCAGTATTTT. This chain uses TRBV9 with TRBJ2-3; 7 positions match TRBD2. This CDR3 region has 17 residues. V dropped 4 bases and J dropped 0; count of bases not matched to a gene: 11. Germline V gene data show CDR1 as SGDLS and CDR2 as YYNGEE.

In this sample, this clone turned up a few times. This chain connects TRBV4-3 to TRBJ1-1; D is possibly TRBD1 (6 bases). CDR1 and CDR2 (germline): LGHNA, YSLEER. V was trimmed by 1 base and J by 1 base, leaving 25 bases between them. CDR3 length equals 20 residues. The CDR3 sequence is CASSQVVVTGPSLGNTEAFF. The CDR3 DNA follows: TGCGCCAGCAGCCAAGTGGTAGTAACAGGGCCTTCGCTGGGGAACACTGAAGCTTTCTTT.

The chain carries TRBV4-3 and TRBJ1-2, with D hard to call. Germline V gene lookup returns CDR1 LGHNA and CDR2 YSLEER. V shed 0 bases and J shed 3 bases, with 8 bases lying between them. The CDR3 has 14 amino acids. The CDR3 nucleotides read TGCGCCAGCAGCCAAGATTTCGGGGACTATGGCTACACCTTC. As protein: CASSQDFGDYGYTF.

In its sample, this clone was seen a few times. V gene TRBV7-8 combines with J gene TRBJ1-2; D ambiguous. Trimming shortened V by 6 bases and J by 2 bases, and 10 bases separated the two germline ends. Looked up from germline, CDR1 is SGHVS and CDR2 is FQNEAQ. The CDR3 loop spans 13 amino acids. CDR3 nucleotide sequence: TGTGCCAGCAGTTCGACGAGGAACTATGGCTACACCTTC. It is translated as CASSSTRNYGYTF. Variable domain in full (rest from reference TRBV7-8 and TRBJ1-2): GAGVSQSPRYKVAKRGQDVALRCDPISGHVSLFWYQQALGQGPEFLTYFQNEAQLDKSGLPSDRFFAERPEGSVSTLKIQRTQQEDSAVYLCASSSTRNYGYTFGSGTRLTVV.

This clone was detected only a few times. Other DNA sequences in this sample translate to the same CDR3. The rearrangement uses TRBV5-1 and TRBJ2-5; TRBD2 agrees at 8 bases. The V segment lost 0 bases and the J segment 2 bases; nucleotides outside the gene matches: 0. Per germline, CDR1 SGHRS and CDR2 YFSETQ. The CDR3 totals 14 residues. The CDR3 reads CASSLAGGQETQYF. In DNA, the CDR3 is TGCGCCAGCAGCTTGGCGGGGGGGCAAGAGACCCAGTACTTC. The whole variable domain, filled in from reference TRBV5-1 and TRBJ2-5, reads KAGVTQTPRYLIKTRGQQVTLSCSPISGHRSVSWYQQTPGQGLQFLFEYFSETQRNKGNFPGRFSGRQFSNSRSEMNVSTLELGDSALYLCASSLAGGQETQYFGPGTRLLVL.

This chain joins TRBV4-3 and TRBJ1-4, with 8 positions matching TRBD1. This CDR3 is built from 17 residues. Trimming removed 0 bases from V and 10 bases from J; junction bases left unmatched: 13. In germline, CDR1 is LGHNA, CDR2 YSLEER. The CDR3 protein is CASSQDVRDRQWGKLFF. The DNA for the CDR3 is TGCGCCAGCAGCCAAGACGTACGGGACAGGCAGTGGGGAAAACTGTTTTTT.

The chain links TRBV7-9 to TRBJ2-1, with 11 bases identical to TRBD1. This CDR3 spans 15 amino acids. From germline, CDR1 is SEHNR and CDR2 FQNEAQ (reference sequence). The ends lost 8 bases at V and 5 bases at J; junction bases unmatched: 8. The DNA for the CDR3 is TGTGCCAGCGCACAGGGACAGGGGGGGAACAATGAGCAGTTCTTC. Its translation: CASAQGQGGNNEQFF.

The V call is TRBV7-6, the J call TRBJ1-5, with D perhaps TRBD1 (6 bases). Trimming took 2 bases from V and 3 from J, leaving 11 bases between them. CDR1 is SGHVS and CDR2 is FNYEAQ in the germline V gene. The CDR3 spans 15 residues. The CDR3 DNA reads TGTGCCAGCAGCTTATTAGCAGGGGTCAATCAGCCCCAGCATTTT. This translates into CASSLLAGVNQPQHF.

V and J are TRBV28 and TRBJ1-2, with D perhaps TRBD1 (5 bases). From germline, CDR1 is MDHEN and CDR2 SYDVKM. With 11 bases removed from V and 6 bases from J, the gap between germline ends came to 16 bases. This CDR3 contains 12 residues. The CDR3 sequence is CAGGSIQHGYTF. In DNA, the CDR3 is TGTGCCGGGGGGTCCATACAACATGGCTACACCTTC.

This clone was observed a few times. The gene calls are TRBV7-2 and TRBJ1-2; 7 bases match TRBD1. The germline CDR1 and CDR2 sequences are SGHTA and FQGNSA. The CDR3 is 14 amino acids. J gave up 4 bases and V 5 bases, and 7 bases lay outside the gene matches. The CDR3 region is CASSPQGQSYGYTF. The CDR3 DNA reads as TGTGCCAGCAGCCCTCAGGGACAGAGCTATGGCTACACCTTC.

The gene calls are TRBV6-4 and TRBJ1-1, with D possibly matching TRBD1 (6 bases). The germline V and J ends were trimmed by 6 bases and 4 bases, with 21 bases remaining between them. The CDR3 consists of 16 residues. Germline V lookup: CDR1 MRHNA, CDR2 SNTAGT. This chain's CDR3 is CASSRGSVRSSTEAFF. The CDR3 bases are TGTGCCAGCAGCAGGGGATCCGTGAGGTCTAGCACTGAAGCTTTCTTT.

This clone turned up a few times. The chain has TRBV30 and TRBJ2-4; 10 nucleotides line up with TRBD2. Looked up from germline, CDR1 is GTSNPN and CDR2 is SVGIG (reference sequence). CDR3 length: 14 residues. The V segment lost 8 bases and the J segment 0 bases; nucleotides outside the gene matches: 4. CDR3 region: CAGSGGLAKNIQYF. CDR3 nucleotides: TGTGCCGGTAGCGGGGGGTTAGCCAAAAACATTCAGTACTTC. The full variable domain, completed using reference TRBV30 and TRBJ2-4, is SQTIHQWPATLVQPVGSPLSLECTVEGTSNPNLYWYRQAAGRGLQLLFYSVGIGQISSEVPQNLSASRPQDRQFILSSKKLLLSDSGFYLCAGSGGLAKNIQYFGAGTRLSVL.

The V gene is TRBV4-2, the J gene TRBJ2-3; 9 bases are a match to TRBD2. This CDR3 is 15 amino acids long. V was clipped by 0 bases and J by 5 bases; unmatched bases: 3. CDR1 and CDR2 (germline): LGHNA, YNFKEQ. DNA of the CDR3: TGTGCCAGCAGCCAAGAGCGGGGGGGCCAAGATACGCAGTATTTT. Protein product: CASSQERGGQDTQYF.

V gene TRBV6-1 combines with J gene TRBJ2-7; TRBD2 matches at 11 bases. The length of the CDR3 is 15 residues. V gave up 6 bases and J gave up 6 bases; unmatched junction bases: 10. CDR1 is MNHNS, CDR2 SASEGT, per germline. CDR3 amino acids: CASSLAGGAVLEQYF. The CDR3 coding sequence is TGTGCCAGCAGCCTAGCGGGGGGCGCGGTACTCGAGCAGTACTTC.

CDR3 nucleotides: TGTGCCAGCAGCCGCCGGGACTCTAAAGGTTCACCCCTCCACTTT. It codes for CASSRRDSKGSPLHF. The genes are TRBV7-8 and TRBJ1-6, with TRBD1 as a possible D gene (5 bases). CDR1 and CDR2 from the germline V gene are SGHVS and FQNEAQ. Deletions cut 5 bases from V and 9 bases from J, with 17 bases between. The CDR3 is made up of 15 amino acids.

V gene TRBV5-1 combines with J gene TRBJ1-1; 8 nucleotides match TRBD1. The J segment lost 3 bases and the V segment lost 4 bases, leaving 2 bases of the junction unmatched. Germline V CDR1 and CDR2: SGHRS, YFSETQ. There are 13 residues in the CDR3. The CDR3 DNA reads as TGCGCCAGCAGCAGGGACAGGTACACTGAAGCTTTCTTT. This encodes CASSRDRYTEAFF.